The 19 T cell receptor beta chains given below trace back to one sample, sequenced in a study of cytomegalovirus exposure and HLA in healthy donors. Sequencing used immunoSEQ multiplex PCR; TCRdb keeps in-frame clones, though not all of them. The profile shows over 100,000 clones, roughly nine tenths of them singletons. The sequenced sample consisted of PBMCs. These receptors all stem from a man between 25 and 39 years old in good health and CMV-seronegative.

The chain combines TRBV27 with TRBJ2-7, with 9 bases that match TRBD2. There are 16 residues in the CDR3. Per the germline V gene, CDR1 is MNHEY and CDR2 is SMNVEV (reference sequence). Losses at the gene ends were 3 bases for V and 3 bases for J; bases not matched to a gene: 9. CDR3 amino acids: CASSLMGLAGNYEQYF. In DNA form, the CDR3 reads TGTGCCAGCAGTTTGATGGGGCTAGCGGGAAACTACGAGCAGTACTTC.

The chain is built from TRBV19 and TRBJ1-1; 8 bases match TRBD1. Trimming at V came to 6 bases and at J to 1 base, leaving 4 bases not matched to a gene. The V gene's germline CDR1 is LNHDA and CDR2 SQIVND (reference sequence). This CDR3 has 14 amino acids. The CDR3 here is CASSLQGGNTEAFF. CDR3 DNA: TGTGCCAGTAGCCTACAGGGGGGGAACACTGAAGCTTTCTTT.

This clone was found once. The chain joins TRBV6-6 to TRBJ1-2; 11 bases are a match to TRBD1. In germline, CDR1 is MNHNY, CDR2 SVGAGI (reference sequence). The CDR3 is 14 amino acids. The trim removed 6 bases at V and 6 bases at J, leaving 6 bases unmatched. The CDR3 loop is CASRTGQGADGYTF. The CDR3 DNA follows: TGTGCCAGCAGGACCGGACAGGGGGCCGATGGCTACACCTTC.

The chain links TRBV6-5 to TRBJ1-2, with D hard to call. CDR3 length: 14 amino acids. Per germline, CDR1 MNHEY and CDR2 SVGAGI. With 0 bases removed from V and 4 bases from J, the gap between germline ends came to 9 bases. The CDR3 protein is CASSYSWSLYGYTF. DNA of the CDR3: TGTGCCAGCAGTTACTCTTGGAGCCTCTATGGCTACACCTTC.

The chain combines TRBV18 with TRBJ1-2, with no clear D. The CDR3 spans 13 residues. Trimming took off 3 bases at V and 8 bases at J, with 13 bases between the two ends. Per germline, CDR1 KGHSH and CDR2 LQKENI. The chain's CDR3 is CASSPPGGEGYTF. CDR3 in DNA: TGTGCCAGCTCACCTCCAGGTGGCGAGGGCTACACCTTC.

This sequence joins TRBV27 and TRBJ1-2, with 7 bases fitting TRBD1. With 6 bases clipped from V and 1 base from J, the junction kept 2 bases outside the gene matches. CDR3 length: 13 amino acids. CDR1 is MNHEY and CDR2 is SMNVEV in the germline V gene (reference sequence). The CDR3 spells CASSGQDNYGYTF. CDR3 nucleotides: TGTGCCAGCAGCGGACAGGATAACTATGGCTACACCTTC.

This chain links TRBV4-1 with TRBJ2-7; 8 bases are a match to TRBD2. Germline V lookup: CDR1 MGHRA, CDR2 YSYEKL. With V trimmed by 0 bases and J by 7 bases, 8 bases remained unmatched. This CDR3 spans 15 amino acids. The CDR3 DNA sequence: TGCGCCAGCAGCCAAGAGGGCGGGGGGCGCCTGGAGCAGTACTTC. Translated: CASSQEGGGRLEQYF.

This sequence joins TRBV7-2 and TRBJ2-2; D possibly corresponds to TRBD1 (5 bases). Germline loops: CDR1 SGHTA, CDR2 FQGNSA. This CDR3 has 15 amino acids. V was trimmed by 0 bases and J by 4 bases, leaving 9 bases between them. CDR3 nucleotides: TGTGCCAGCAGCTTAGCTCAGGGCGCCACCGGGGAGCTGTTTTTT. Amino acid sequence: CASSLAQGATGELFF.

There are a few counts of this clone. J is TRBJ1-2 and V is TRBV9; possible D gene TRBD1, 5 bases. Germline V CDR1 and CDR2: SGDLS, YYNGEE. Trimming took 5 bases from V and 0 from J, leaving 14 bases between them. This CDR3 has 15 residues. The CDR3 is CASSPKSGTNYGYTF. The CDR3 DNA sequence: TGTGCCAGCAGTCCAAAATCAGGGACTAACTATGGCTACACCTTC.

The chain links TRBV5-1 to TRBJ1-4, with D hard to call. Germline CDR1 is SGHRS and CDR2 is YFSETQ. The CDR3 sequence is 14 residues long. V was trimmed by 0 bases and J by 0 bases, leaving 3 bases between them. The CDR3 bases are TGCGCCAGCAGCTTGGACACAACTAATGAAAAACTGTTTTTT. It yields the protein CASSLDTTNEKLFF.

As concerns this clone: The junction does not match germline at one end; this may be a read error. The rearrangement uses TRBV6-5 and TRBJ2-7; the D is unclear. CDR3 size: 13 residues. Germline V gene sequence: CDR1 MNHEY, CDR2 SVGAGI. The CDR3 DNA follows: TGTGCCAGCAGTTACTCCCAGAACTACAAGCAGTACTTC. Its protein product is CASSYSQNYKQYF.

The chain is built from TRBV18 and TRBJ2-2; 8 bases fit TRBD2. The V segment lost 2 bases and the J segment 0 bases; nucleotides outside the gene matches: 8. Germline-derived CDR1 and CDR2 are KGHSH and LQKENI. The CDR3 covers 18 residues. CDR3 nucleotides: TGTGCCAGCTCACCATTTGAGCGGGGGAGCGCGAACACCGGGGAGCTGTTTTTT. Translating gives CASSPFERGSANTGELFF.

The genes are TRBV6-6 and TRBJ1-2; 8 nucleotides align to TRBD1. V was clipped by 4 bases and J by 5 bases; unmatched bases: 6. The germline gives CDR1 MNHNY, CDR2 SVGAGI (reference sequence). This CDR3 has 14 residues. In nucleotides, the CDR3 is TGTGCCAGCAGTTCAGGACAGGGAGGATATGGCTACACCTTC. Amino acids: CASSSGQGGYGYTF.

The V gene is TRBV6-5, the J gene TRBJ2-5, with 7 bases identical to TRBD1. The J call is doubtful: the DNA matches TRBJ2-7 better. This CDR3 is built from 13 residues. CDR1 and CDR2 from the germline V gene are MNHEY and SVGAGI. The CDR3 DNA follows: TGTGCCAGCAGTTTAGGGGGCACCTACGAGCAGTACTTC. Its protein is CASSLGGTYEQYF.

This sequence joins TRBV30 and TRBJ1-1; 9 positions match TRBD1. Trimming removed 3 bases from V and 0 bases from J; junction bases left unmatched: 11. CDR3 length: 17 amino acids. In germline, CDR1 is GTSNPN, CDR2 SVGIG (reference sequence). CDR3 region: CAWSPYDRGGMNTEAFF. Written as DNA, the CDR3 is TGTGCCTGGAGCCCCTACGACAGGGGGGGAATGAACACTGAAGCTTTCTTT.

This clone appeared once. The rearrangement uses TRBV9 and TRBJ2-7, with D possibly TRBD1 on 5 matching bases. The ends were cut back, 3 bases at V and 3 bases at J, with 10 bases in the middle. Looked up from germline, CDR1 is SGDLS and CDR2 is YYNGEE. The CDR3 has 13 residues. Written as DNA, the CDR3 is TGTGCCAGCAGCGGTACAGGCCACTACGAGCAGTACTTC. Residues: CASSGTGHYEQYF.

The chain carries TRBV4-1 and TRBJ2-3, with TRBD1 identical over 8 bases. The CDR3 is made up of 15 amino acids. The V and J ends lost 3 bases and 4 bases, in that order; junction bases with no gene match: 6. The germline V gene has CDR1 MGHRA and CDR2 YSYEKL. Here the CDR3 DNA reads TGCGCCAGCAGCCAGGCTCAGGGGGCAGCAGATACGCAGTATTTT. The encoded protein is CASSQAQGAADTQYF.

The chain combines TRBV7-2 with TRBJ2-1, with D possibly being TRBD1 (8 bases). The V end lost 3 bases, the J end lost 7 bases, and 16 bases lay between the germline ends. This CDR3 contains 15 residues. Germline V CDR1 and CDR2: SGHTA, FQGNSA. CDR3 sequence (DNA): TGTGCCAGCAGCTTCTACAGGGGGGGGTTGAATGAGCAGTTCTTC. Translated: CASSFYRGGLNEQFF.

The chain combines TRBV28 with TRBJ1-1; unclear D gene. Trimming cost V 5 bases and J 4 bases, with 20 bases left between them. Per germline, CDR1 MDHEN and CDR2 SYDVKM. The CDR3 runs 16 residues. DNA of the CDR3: TGTGCCAGCAGTCCCGCCGGGATCTTCGGCTTCACTGAAGCTTTCTTT. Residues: CASSPAGIFGFTEAFF. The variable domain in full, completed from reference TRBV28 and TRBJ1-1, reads DVKVTQSSRYLVKRTGEKVFLECVQDMDHENMFWYRQDPGLGLRLIYFSYDVKMKEKGDIPEGYSVSREKKERFSLILESASTNQTSMYLCASSPAGIFGFTEAFFGQGTRLTVV.